These 14 T cell receptor beta chains share one sample of origin, sequenced in a study of tumor and adjacent non-tumor tissue in lung cancer. RNA was extracted from bulk tissue without any cell sorting. Three rounds of nested PCR, following a modified ARM-PCR protocol, produced the TCRbeta library. Via MiXCR, TCRdb re-called the multiplex PCR reads, giving one row per CDR3 protein. This table has about 80,000 distinct CDR3 sequences, about two thirds appearing once. Specimen: lung tumor tissue. Receptors originate from a woman in her 70s with non-small cell lung cancer.

About this clonotype itself: At one of its ends the junction is not consistent with the germline gene, which may arise from a read error. The J gene is TRBJ2-6, the V gene TRBV6-6, with a possible D match to TRBD1 (6 bases). CDR1 and CDR2 from the germline V gene are MNHNY and SVGAGI (reference sequence). This CDR3 has 15 amino acids. CDR3 nucleotide sequence: TGTGCCAGCAGTTACAGCACGGCAGGGGACAACGTCCTGACTTTC. Its translation: CASSYSTAGDNVLTF.

This chain uses TRBV29-1 with TRBJ2-7, with D possibly being TRBD2 (5 bases). Deletions cut 6 bases from V and 13 bases from J, with 19 bases between. CDR3 length: 11 residues. CDR1 SQVTM and CDR2 ANQGSEA come from the germline V gene. The CDR3 protein is CSVGDLYEHYF. Here the CDR3 DNA reads TGCAGCGTCGGGGATCTCTACGAACATTACTTC.

About this clonotype itself: The junction differs from germline at one of its ends, possibly a read error. The DNA for the CDR3 is TGTGACAGCAGCTTAACGGGACATCTTGCCGGGGAGCTGTTTTTT. Encoded protein: CDSSLTGHLAGELFF. The chain is built from TRBV11-1 and TRBJ2-2; TRBD1 might be the D (6 bases). The germline V gene encodes CDR1 SGHAT and CDR2 FQDESV (reference sequence). The CDR3 runs 15 residues.

A remark on this clonotype: At one boundary the junction diverges from the germline segment, which might be a read error. J is TRBJ1-1 and V is TRBV30; no definite D call. The germline V gene encodes CDR1 GTSNPN and CDR2 SVGIG (reference sequence). This CDR3 contains 15 residues. In nucleotides, the CDR3 is TGTGCCTGGAGTGTATTTACAGCCTCGAACGCTGACGCTTTCTTT. Translation gives CAWSVFTASNADAFF. Full variable domain (remainder filled in from reference TRBV30 and TRBJ1-1): SQTIHQWPATLVQPVGSPLSLECTVEGTSNPNLYWYRQAAGRGLQLLFYSVGIGQISSEVPQNLSASRPQDRQFILSSKKLLLSDSGFYLCAWSVFTASNADAFFGQGTRLTVV.

The CDR3 sequence is CASSPQDSYNEQFF. The CDR3 nucleotides read TGTGCCAGCTCACCACAGGACAGCTACAATGAGCAGTTCTTC. The rearrangement links TRBV18 to TRBJ2-1; D might be TRBD1 (6 bases). The CDR3 sequence is 14 residues long. With 1 base removed from V and 3 bases from J, the gap between germline ends came to 7 bases. Per the germline V gene, CDR1 is KGHSH and CDR2 is LQKENI.

Comments on this clonotype: The junction and the germline gene differ at one end; a read error may be behind it. CDR3 sequence: CASSFRLEETQYF. CDR3 nucleotides: TGTGCCAGTAGCTTCAGATTAGAAGAGACCCAGTACTTC. This chain uses TRBV5-5 with TRBJ2-5; D unclear. The germline CDR1 and CDR2 sequences are SGHKS and YYEKEE (reference sequence). The CDR3 spans 13 residues.

The gene calls are TRBV29-1 and TRBJ2-3; D perhaps matches TRBD2 (6 bases). V shed 7 bases and J shed 6 bases, with 23 bases lying between them. The germline V gene has CDR1 SQVTM and CDR2 ANQGSEA. The CDR3 length is 15 residues. The DNA of the CDR3 is TGCAGCGCCGAAGGAGTAGCGGAGGCCGGGGATACGCAGTATTTT. The encoded protein is CSAEGVAEAGDTQYF.

On this clonotype itself: At one boundary the junction diverges from the germline segment, which might be a read error. V usage is TRBV29-1 and J usage is TRBJ2-7; D uncertain. The CDR3 length is 11 residues. The germline V gene has CDR1 SQVTM and CDR2 ANQGSEA. The CDR3 DNA reads TGCAGCGGGGCGAACTCCTACGAGCAGTATTTC. Translating gives CSGANSYEQYF.

Note on this clonotype: It is likely a read error, because the conserved phenylalanine at the end of the CDR3 is missing. The chain combines TRBV6-1 with TRBJ2-7, with 8 bases fitting TRBD1. Germline V gene lookup returns CDR1 MNHNS and CDR2 SASEGT. The CDR3 is 15 residues long. The chain's CDR3 is CTSSAQGGISNEQYL. The CDR3 DNA reads TGTACCAGCAGTGCACAGGGGGGAATCTCCAACGAGCAGTACTTA.

The chain recombines TRBV4-2 with TRBJ1-2; D unclear. V shed 10 bases and J shed 7 bases, with 19 bases lying between them. The germline CDR1 and CDR2 sequences are LGHNA and YNFKEQ. The CDR3 contains 13 residues. Here the CDR3 DNA reads TGTGCCATCAACCAAGTTCTCGGACGTGGCTACACCTTC. Its translation: CAINQVLGRGYTF.

Concerning this clonotype: The junction and the germline gene differ at one end; a read error may be behind it. The J gene is TRBJ2-7, the V gene TRBV4-1; 7 bases agree with TRBD1. Germline V gene sequence: CDR1 MGHRA, CDR2 YSYEKL. There are 14 residues in the CDR3. CDR3 bases: TGCGCCAGCAGCCGGGGACAGAGTCCTTACGAGCAATACTTC. Translation: CASSRGQSPYEQYF.

Comments on this clonotype: Just one base apart from a much larger clone, this may be a read error. This chain joins TRBV20-1 and TRBJ1-1; D is undetermined. Germline V gives CDR1 DFQATT, CDR2 SNEGSKA (reference sequence). The CDR3 spans 13 residues. The V end lost 7 bases, the J end lost 5 bases, and 17 bases lay between the germline ends. CDR3 nucleotide sequence: TGCAGTGTTTTTTCAAATATGGGAACTGAAGCTTTCTTT. Translating gives CSVFSNMGTEAFF.

Regarding this clonotype: A read error may account for a junction end that differs from germline. J is TRBJ2-7 and V is TRBV6-1, with D possibly matching TRBD1 (5 bases). The CDR3 sequence is 11 residues long. The germline gives CDR1 MNHNS, CDR2 SASEGT. The CDR3 DNA follows: TGTGCCAGCAGTGAACGTTGGCTAGGGGACTTC. This codes for CASSERWLGDF.

Comments on this clonotype: Germline is not matched at one junction end, which may reflect a read error. The rearrangement links TRBV5-4 to TRBJ2-3; 7 bases line up with TRBD2. CDR3 size: 16 residues. Germline V gene lookup returns CDR1 SGHNT and CDR2 YYREEE (reference sequence). The CDR3 bases are TGTGCTAGCAGCATGGGACTAACGGGAGTGTCAGATACGCAGTATTTT. Translation gives CASSMGLTGVSDTQYF.